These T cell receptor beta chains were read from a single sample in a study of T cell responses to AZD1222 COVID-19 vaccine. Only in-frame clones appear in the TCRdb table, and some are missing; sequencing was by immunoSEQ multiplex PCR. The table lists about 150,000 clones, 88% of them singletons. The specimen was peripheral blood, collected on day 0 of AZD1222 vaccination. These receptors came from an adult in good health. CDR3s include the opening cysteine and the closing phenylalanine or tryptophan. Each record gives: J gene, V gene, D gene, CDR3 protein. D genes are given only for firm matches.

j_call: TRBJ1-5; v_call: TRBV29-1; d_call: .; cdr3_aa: CSVGTPGEPQHF
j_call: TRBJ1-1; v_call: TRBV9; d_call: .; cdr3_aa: CASSEGGRMNTEAFF
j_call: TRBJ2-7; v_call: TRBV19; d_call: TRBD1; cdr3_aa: CASSMKRTGSYEQYF
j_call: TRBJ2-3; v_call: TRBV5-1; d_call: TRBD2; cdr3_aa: CASSLPGRPSGVDTQYF
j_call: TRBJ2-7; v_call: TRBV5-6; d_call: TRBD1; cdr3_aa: CASSLGTGAYEQYF
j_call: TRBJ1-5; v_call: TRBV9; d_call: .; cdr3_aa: CASSLRSGQPQHF
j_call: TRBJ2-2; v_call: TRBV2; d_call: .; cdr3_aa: CASNGKQGGELFF
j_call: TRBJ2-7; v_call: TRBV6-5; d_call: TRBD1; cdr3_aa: CASTPGQGRNEQYF
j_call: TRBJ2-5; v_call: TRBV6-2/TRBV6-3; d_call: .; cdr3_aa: CASSYSGPQETQYF
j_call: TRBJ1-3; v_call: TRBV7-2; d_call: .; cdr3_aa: CASSSTQGSSGNTIYF
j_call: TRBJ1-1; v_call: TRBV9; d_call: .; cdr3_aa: CASSPPGTEAFF
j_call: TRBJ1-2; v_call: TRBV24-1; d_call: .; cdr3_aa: CATSDLARNYGYTF
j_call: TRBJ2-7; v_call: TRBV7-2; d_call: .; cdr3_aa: CASSLQQVYEQYF
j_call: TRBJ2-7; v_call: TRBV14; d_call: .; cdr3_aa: CASSQVPYEQYF
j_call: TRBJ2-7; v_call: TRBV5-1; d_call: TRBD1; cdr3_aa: CASSWGDRGNYEQYF
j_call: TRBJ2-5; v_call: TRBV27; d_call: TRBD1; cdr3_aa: CASSSRQGPQETQYF
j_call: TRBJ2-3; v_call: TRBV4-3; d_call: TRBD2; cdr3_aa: CASSQGTSGGWGTDTQYF
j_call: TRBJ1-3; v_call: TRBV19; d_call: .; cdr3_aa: CASSILLSSGNTIYF
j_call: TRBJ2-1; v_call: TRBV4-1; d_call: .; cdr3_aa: CASSQEGLGGGYNEQFF
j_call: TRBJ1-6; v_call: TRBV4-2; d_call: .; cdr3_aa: CASSHDGTNNSPLHF
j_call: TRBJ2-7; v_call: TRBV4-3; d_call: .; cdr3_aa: CASSQLRGDEQYF
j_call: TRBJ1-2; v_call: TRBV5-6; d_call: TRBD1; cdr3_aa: CASSLVGTAFNYGYTF
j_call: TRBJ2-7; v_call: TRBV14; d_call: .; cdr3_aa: CASSQGGYEQYF